Listed below are T cell receptor beta chains from one sample, sequenced in a study of shared clonotypes between healthy human individuals. This table comes from immunoSEQ multiplex PCR, and its TCRdb copy is limited to in-frame clones, with some not included. The top ten hold around 1% of the sample, which has about 1,800,000 clones, about 94% seen once. The material sequenced was naive CD8+ T cells sorted from blood. These receptors originate from a man aged 18 to 30 in good health. Each CDR3 is given without its conserved first and last residue. Each record gives: clone size, V gene, D gene, J gene, CDR3 protein. D genes are given only for firm matches. Rows give clone size only sometimes, using once, few, many, or a class for an expanded clone.

>-|TRBV7-3|TRBD1|TRBJ2-7
ASSARTGEPYEQY
>-|TRBV7-9|TRBD1|TRBJ1-3
ASSSFTGGVSGNTIY
>-|TRBV7-9|TRBD1|TRBJ2-3
ASSFSRDRGTDTQY
>-|TRBV30|-|TRBJ2-1
AWSVMGDNEQF
>-|TRBV10-3|-|TRBJ2-7
AISSGNEQY
>-|TRBV7-2|TRBD1|TRBJ1-2
ASSSAFTGEGGYT
>-|TRBV2|TRBD1|TRBJ1-1
ASSWDRNTEAF
>-|TRBV29-1|-|TRBJ2-2
SVEVVSNTGELF
>-|TRBV4-3|TRBD2|TRBJ2-1
ASSQDLGSGRNEQF
>-|TRBV7-8|TRBD2|TRBJ2-7
ASSPKGTSGITEQY
>-|TRBV9|-|TRBJ2-7
ASSVAPNYEQY
>once|TRBV9|-|TRBJ2-7
ASSPAGTPNYEQY
>-|TRBV4-1|-|TRBJ2-4
ASSQENGLAKNIQY
>once|TRBV6-5|-|TRBJ2-7
ASSPGVSYEQY
>-|TRBV9|TRBD2|TRBJ2-3
ASSVDRTSGGDTQY
>once|TRBV29-1|-|TRBJ2-2
SVDWGGELF
>-|TRBV10-2|-|TRBJ1-1
ASSEGVSVKFEAF
>-|TRBV7-9|-|TRBJ2-5
ASSLIGGIQETQY
>-|TRBV7-6|TRBD2|TRBJ2-2
ASSLALAGVTGELF
>-|TRBV10-3|TRBD2|TRBJ2-5
AISAQTPGEGLGETQY
>-|TRBV5-4|TRBD2|TRBJ2-1
ASSLPTSGTNNEQF
>-|TRBV28|TRBD1|TRBJ2-5
ASSADRGLETQY